This note documents a single TCR beta chain sequence. It lacks a known antigen. Base qualities were left out, and no much larger clone turns up one base away. Single viable CD3+CD4+CD8-CD45RO+ cells were sorted as memory CD4+ T cells on a FACSAria II. CMV serostatus was assessed using a Roche Elecsys assay, by which serum IgG against CMV pp150, pp28, p38 and p52 was detected. After thawing, total CD4+ T cells were enriched by positive selection with CD4 magnetic microbeads. The samples came from a different study that was designed specifically to examine the CD4+ T cell memory repertoire. Peripheral blood mononuclear cells were isolated and cryopreserved following standard operating procedures; serum was stored at -80 °C. Staining used CD3-PerCP (BW264/56), CD4-APC (RPA-T4), CD45RO-PE (UCHT1) and CD8-Pacific Orange (3B5) antibodies, with Sytox blue excluding non-viable cells. The sample is drawn from a study of memory CD4+ T cells and cytomegalovirus serostatus (dated by TCRdb to the late 2010s). Background for the entire study: A total of about 35 healthy Belgian adults, of whom 9 were CMV seropositive and 24 were CMV seronegative, were included in the cohort. The study sequenced CD4+ memory TCRbeta repertoires of a Belgian cohort with known cytomegalovirus serostatus to replicate a published TCR-based CMV serostatus classifier.

V is clipped by 2 bases and J by 8 bases, and the sequence between their germline boundaries is 6 bases long. From the cysteine up to the phenylalanine, the CDR3 has a length of 11 residues. Only the CDR3 region is kept as DNA, spanning 33 bases read in frame from base 1. Reading the germline V gene gives CDR1 MNHNS and CDR2 SASEGT. Points the paper makes about the study in general: On the Belgian cohort, the classifier built on the original framework reached a median bootstrapped AUC of about 0.95, with a 95% CI of 0.76-1.00. Results were interpreted as suggesting that the CMV-associated TCR signature is largely present in the CD4+ memory repertoire. Of under 200 previously reported CMV-associated TCRbeta sequences, around 70 appeared in the CD4+ memory repertoires, each in one to five individuals. For predicting CMV serostatus, the median bootstrapped AUC was roughly 0.96 using the original framework and around 0.9 using a US-trained random forest. Only CD4+CD45RO+ memory cells were sequenced, in contrast to the original study, which included naive and memory CD4+ and CD8+ populations.

Genomic DNA was extracted from sorted cells with the Quick-DNA Microprep Kit. TCRbeta DNA was amplified with the immunoSEQ hsTCRbeta kit following the manufacturer's protocol. An Illumina MiSeq instrument was used to sequence the TCRbeta libraries. As for the original processing: Removing out-of-frame sequences left roughly 2.4 million distinct TCRbeta sequences, an average of roughly 67,000 per individual. Each individual was scored using the number of 150 to 200 previously reported CMV-associated TCRbeta sequences that the individual carried and the total number of productive distinct TCRbeta sequences. A beta-binomial model was reimplemented in Python, and scikit-learn random forests with default parameters were trained on US cohort data. Classifier performance on the Belgian cohort was reported as the median AUC with percentile confidence intervals calculated over 10,000 bootstrap iterations. Sourced from immuneACCESS, this table was stored by TCRdb with only in-frame sequences that have V and J called. A share of the clones is absent; for the studies checked, an unresolved V gene accounts for under half, and the remainder has no known explanation. V, J and clone size are those of that table, while D and trimming were read from the DNA. This sample has roughly 28,000 clones in its table, and 75% to 85% of those were observed once. The ten largest clones represent 0.68% of the sample.

The receptor was isolated from an adult in good health and CMV-seronegative. The chain is encoded by TRBV6-1 joined to TRBJ1-2; the D gene is unclear. Sample: memory CD4+ T cells from blood. The nucleotides are TGTGCCAGCAGTGAACAAAACGGCTACACCTTC. Its protein product is CASSEQNGYTF.